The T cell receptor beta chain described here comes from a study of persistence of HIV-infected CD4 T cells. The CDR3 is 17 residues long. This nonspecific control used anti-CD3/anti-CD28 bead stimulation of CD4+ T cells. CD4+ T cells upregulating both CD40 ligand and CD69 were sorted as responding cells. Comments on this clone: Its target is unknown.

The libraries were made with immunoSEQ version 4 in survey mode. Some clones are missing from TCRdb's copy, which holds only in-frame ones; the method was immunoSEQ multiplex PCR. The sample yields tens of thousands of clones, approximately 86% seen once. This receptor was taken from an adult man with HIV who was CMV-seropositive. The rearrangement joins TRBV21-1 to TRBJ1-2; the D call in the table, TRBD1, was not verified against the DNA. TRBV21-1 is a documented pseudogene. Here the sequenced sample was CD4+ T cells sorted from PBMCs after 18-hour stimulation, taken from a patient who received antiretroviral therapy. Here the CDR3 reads CASSPGASLLFNYGYTF. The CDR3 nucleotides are TGTGCCAGCAGTCCAGGGGCATCGCTCCTCTTTAACTATGGCTACACCTTC.